A selection of T cell receptor beta chains follows, all from one sample in a study of blood T cells in healthy people across ages. MiXCR, applied by TCRdb to the 5' RACE reads, yields one record per CDR3 protein. Of 1,500,000 or so distinct CDR3 sequences in the sample, around 40% are singletons; the top ten hold 4%. The sequencing input was blood. The receptors come from a woman younger than 35 in good health. Both conserved end residues are trimmed from each CDR3.

CDR3aa: SARDPSGSRSNTGELF
v_gene: TRBV20-1
j_gene: TRBJ2-2

CDR3aa: ATALTAGPTDTQY
v_gene: TRBV6-5
j_gene: TRBJ2-3

CDR3aa: ASSQGDGELF
v_gene: TRBV4-2
j_gene: TRBJ2-2

CDR3aa: ASSQSRGLAGGNHNEQY
v_gene: TRBV23-1
j_gene: TRBJ2-7

CDR3aa: ASSLGGPSGAYNEQF
v_gene: TRBV7-7
j_gene: TRBJ2-1

CDR3aa: SARKGQSYEQY
v_gene: TRBV20-1
j_gene: TRBJ2-7

CDR3aa: ASSLWLGVDTEAF
v_gene: TRBV6-2/TRBV6-3
j_gene: TRBJ1-1

CDR3aa: ATSREGLVQETQY
v_gene: TRBV15
j_gene: TRBJ2-5

CDR3aa: ASSPYGTSGYEQY
v_gene: TRBV6-5
j_gene: TRBJ2-7

CDR3aa: ASSSTLSGTYGYT
v_gene: TRBV6-5
j_gene: TRBJ1-2

CDR3aa: ASSETELAGGQHNEQF
v_gene: TRBV6-1
j_gene: TRBJ2-1

CDR3aa: ASSDPPTMNTEAF
v_gene: TRBV6-1
j_gene: TRBJ1-1

CDR3aa: ASSYGRMNTEAF
v_gene: TRBV6-6
j_gene: TRBJ1-1

CDR3aa: ASSVRQGREDTEAF
v_gene: TRBV6-1
j_gene: TRBJ1-1

CDR3aa: ASSLDRYGYT
v_gene: TRBV7-9
j_gene: TRBJ1-2

CDR3aa: ASSLGRSGSRSTDTQY
v_gene: TRBV7-2
j_gene: TRBJ2-3

CDR3aa: ASSLERPPLH
v_gene: TRBV5-1
j_gene: TRBJ1-6

CDR3aa: ASSLHGGHPRNEQF
v_gene: TRBV12-3/TRBV12-4
j_gene: TRBJ2-1

CDR3aa: ASSSHRHLH
v_gene: TRBV12-3/TRBV12-4
j_gene: TRBJ1-6

CDR3aa: ASSVGQGHNTEAF
v_gene: TRBV25-1
j_gene: TRBJ1-1